Each of the 32 T cell receptor beta chains below was sequenced from the same sample in a study of CD8 T cells in Susac syndrome. An input of about 0.5 to 1 ug of RNA was subjected to reverse transcription using random hexamers. TCRdb re-analysed the immunoSEQ multiplex PCR reads in MiXCR, keeping a single row per CDR3 protein. Of roughly 120,000 distinct CDR3 sequences detected, approximately 96% appear once; the ten largest clones hold roughly 0.08%. The material sequenced was CD4+ T cells from PBMCs. Receptors were obtained from a human donor in good health.

The chain combines TRBV20-1 with TRBJ2-5; TRBD2 matches 14 bases. The V gene's germline CDR1 is DFQATT and CDR2 SNEGSKA (reference sequence). The V and J ends lost 6 bases and 2 bases, in that order; junction bases with no gene match: 8. The CDR3 loop spans 16 amino acids. CDR3 in DNA: TGCAGTGCCACGGGACTAGCGGGAGTAGAGCAAGAGACCCAGTACTTC. It is translated as CSATGLAGVEQETQYF.

The chain is built from TRBV13 and TRBJ2-7, with 11 bases lining up with TRBD2. This CDR3 region has 16 residues. V lost 5 bases to trimming and J lost 4 bases; unmatched junction nucleotides: 10. Germline V gene lookup returns CDR1 PRHDT and CDR2 FYEKMQ (reference sequence). DNA of the CDR3: TGTGCCAGCAGCCTGACTAGCGGGGACGCAAGTTACGAGCAGTACTTC. It is translated as CASSLTSGDASYEQYF.

This clonotype was recorded only once. The genes are TRBV18 and TRBJ1-1; no clear D gene. The CDR3 loop spans 13 amino acids. CDR1 and CDR2 from the germline V gene are KGHSH and LQKENI. V was cut by 2 bases and J by 5 bases, with 9 bases left in between. CDR3 residues: CASSPRMQTEAFF. CDR3 in DNA: TGTGCCAGCTCACCAAGGATGCAGACTGAAGCTTTCTTT.

The gene calls are TRBV7-9 and TRBJ2-3; D possibly corresponds to TRBD1 (5 bases). The CDR3 extends over 14 amino acids. The V end was cut by 4 bases, the J end by 6 bases, with 14 bases between. Germline lookup yields CDR1 SEHNR and CDR2 FQNEAQ (reference sequence). The CDR3 loop is CASSSPTPGDTQYF. For the CDR3, the DNA is TGTGCCAGCAGCTCGCCTACCCCAGGGGATACGCAGTATTTT.

This clonotype came up a few times. The genes are TRBV7-9 and TRBJ2-5; unclear D gene. Germline V gene lookup returns CDR1 SEHNR and CDR2 FQNEAQ (reference sequence). Deletions cut 1 base from V and 2 bases from J, with 2 bases between. This CDR3 spans 12 amino acids. CDR3 bases: TGTGCCAGCAGCTTAGAGCAAGAGACCCAGTACTTC. Encoded protein: CASSLEQETQYF.

This clonotype was detected once. The V gene is TRBV12-5, the J gene TRBJ1-5; 10 bases match TRBD1. Germline CDR1 LGHNT, CDR2 FRNRAP. The V segment lost 2 bases and the J segment 3 bases; nucleotides outside the gene matches: 7. The CDR3 extends over 17 amino acids. The CDR3, as DNA: TGTGCTAGTGGTTTGATGGGGACAGGGGCTATCAATCAGCCCCAGCATTTT. Encoded protein: CASGLMGTGAINQPQHF.

This chain joins TRBV20-1 and TRBJ1-5, with 10 bases identical to TRBD1. After removal of 5 bases from V and 3 bases from J, the junction contained 4 bases not matched to a gene. The CDR3 contains 14 residues. The germline gives CDR1 DFQATT, CDR2 SNEGSKA (reference sequence). CDR3 sequence: CSAGRQGANQPQHF. The CDR3 DNA is TGCAGTGCTGGGCGACAGGGGGCCAATCAGCCCCAGCATTTT.

The chain is built from TRBV3-1 and TRBJ1-2, with TRBD1 identical over 7 bases. Germline trimming cut 5 bases from V and 4 bases from J; bases unmatched to any gene: 4. The CDR3 spans 13 residues. Germline V lookup: CDR1 LGHDT, CDR2 YNNKEL (reference sequence). The CDR3 loop is CASSSGQTYGYTF. In DNA, the CDR3 is TGTGCCAGCAGCTCGGGACAGACCTATGGCTACACCTTC.

This clonotype appeared a single time. Compared with germline, one end of the junction differs, possibly owing to a read error. This chain links TRBV20-1 with TRBJ2-7; perhaps TRBD2 as D (5 bases). Germline V gives CDR1 DFQATT, CDR2 SNEGSKA (reference sequence). The CDR3 spans 13 residues. For the CDR3, the DNA is TGCAGTGCTAGCGATAGAGGGATGACTCGTCACTCGTTC. This gives the protein CSASDRGMTRHSF.

The chain recombines TRBV4-3 with TRBJ2-2; D is perhaps TRBD2 (5 bases). V shed 4 bases and J shed 6 bases, with 12 bases lying between them. CDR3 length: 14 amino acids. Germline lookup yields CDR1 LGHNA and CDR2 YSLEER. The CDR3 DNA reads TGCGCCAGCAGCCCCCAATGGCGGGCCGGGGAGCTGTTTTTT. Encoded protein: CASSPQWRAGELFF.

The J gene is TRBJ2-7, the V gene TRBV28; D unclear. In germline, CDR1 is MDHEN, CDR2 SYDVKM. V lost 7 bases to trimming and J lost 0 bases, with 10 bases between them. CDR3 length equals 13 residues. The CDR3 nucleotides are TGTGCCAGCAACGGATTCAACTCCTACGAGCAGTACTTC. This gives the protein CASNGFNSYEQYF. The full variable domain, rest sourced from reference TRBV28 and TRBJ2-7, is DVKVTQSSRYLVKRTGEKVFLECVQDMDHENMFWYRQDPGLGLRLIYFSYDVKMKEKGDIPEGYSVSREKKERFSLILESASTNQTSMYLCASNGFNSYEQYFGPGTRLTVT.

This clonotype was recorded once. This chain links TRBV6-2 or TRBV6-3 with TRBJ2-7; TRBD2 aligns across 11 bases. The CDR3 has 17 residues. The V segment lost 5 bases and the J segment 2 bases; nucleotides outside the gene matches: 11. The germline V gene encodes CDR1 MNHEY and CDR2 SVGEGT. The CDR3 reads CASSRMRLAGFTYEQYF. The CDR3 DNA reads TGTGCCAGCAGTCGAATGAGACTAGCGGGATTCACCTACGAGCAGTACTTC.

The rearrangement joins TRBV29-1 to TRBJ2-1; 10 bases agree with TRBD1. The junction had 8 bases not matched to a gene; V was cut back by 7 bases and J by 8 bases. Germline V gene data show CDR1 as SQVTM and CDR2 as ANQGSEA. The CDR3 extends over 13 amino acids. The CDR3 DNA is TGCAGCGGAAGGACAGGGGGAGGCGATGAGCAGTTCTTC. This encodes CSGRTGGGDEQFF.

The J gene is TRBJ2-3, the V gene TRBV5-1; D may be TRBD2 (6 bases). Per germline, CDR1 SGHRS and CDR2 YFSETQ. The V gene lost 0 bases and the J gene lost 2 bases, with 22 bases spanning the gap. CDR3 size: 19 residues. The CDR3 spells CASSLGAGSQQLLTDTQYF. DNA for the CDR3: TGCGCCAGCAGCTTGGGTGCCGGGAGTCAGCAGCTTCTCACAGATACGCAGTATTTT.

This clonotype is a singleton in its sample. The V call is TRBV7-9, the J call TRBJ1-5; TRBD1 is a possible D gene (5 bases). Trimming left V 6 bases short and J 2 bases short, with 11 bases between. The germline V gene encodes CDR1 SEHNR and CDR2 FQNEAQ (reference sequence). The CDR3 contains 14 residues. The CDR3 loop is CASSLDSRNQPQHF. The CDR3 coding sequence is TGTGCCAGCAGTCTAGACAGCCGCAATCAGCCCCAGCATTTT.

The gene calls are TRBV7-2 and TRBJ1-1; TRBD1 agrees at 7 bases. Germline CDR1 SGHTA, CDR2 FQGNSA. V was clipped by 8 bases and J by 1 base; unmatched bases: 7. CDR3 size: 14 residues. The CDR3 DNA reads TGTGCCAGCCGCCCGGGACAGCCGAACACTGAAGCTTTCTTT. Translated: CASRPGQPNTEAFF.

The rearrangement uses TRBV29-1 and TRBJ2-1; tentative D call: TRBD2 (5 bases). The CDR3 length is 10 residues. Germline V gene data show CDR1 as SQVTM and CDR2 as ANQGSEA. Trimming shortened V by 7 bases and J by 5 bases, and 6 bases separated the two germline ends. The CDR3 is CSAGNNEQFF. In DNA form, the CDR3 reads TGCAGCGCCGGGAACAATGAGCAGTTCTTC.

The chain couples TRBV2 to TRBJ2-7, with D possibly being TRBD2 (5 bases). This CDR3 has 11 amino acids. V was shortened by 7 bases and J by 2 bases, with 6 bases between the two germline ends. The germline CDR1 and CDR2 sequences are SNHLY and FYNNEI. This CDR3 reads CASKGAYEQYF. The CDR3 DNA sequence: TGTGCCAGCAAGGGAGCCTACGAGCAGTACTTC.

The chain joins TRBV3-1 to TRBJ2-1; 9 nucleotides line up with TRBD2. This CDR3 has 16 amino acids. Trimming at V came to 4 bases and at J to 8 bases, leaving 12 bases not matched to a gene. Per the germline V gene, CDR1 is LGHDT and CDR2 is YNNKEL (reference sequence). The CDR3 sequence is CASSPLLSGRFYEQFF. CDR3 DNA sequence: TGTGCCAGCAGCCCTCTGCTTAGCGGGAGATTCTATGAGCAGTTCTTC.

The sample holds one count of this clonotype. The J gene is TRBJ1-2, the V gene TRBV28; D call uncertain. V gave up 5 bases and J gave up 2 bases, with 12 bases separating them. The CDR3 loop spans 14 amino acids. Germline V CDR1 and CDR2: MDHEN, SYDVKM. CDR3 DNA sequence: TGTGCCAGCAGTAACCCGACAACCAACTATGGCTACACCTTC. Protein product: CASSNPTTNYGYTF.

The DNA of the CDR3 is TGCGCCAGCAGCTTGGCCAAGGGATCCCAAGAGACCCAGTACTTC. Encoded protein: CASSLAKGSQETQYF. This chain connects TRBV5-1 to TRBJ2-5; D uncertain. The CDR3 totals 15 residues. The germline gives CDR1 SGHRS, CDR2 YFSETQ. The V and J ends lost 0 bases and 1 base respectively, with 10 bases between them.

V usage is TRBV5-1 and J usage is TRBJ2-7; TRBD2 agrees at 8 bases. This CDR3 is 15 amino acids long. Germline trimming cut 4 bases from V and 3 bases from J; bases unmatched to any gene: 9. Germline loops: CDR1 SGHRS, CDR2 YFSETQ. CDR3 sequence reads: CASSTGTSNIYEQYF. The CDR3, as DNA: TGCGCCAGCAGCACTGGGACTAGTAATATCTACGAGCAGTACTTC. The full variable domain, completed using reference TRBV5-1 and TRBJ2-7, is KAGVTQTPRYLIKTRGQQVTLSCSPISGHRSVSWYQQTPGQGLQFLFEYFSETQRNKGNFPGRFSGRQFSNSRSEMNVSTLELGDSALYLCASSTGTSNIYEQYFGPGTRLTVT.

This chain links TRBV7-2 with TRBJ2-1, with TRBD1 matching 9 bases. CDR1 and CDR2 (germline): SGHTA, FQGNSA. The J segment lost 9 bases and the V segment lost 7 bases, leaving 10 bases of the junction unmatched. There are 14 residues in the CDR3. CDR3 loop: CASTTGQGTFEQFF. The CDR3 DNA reads as TGTGCCAGCACCACGGGACAGGGTACGTTTGAGCAGTTCTTC. Drawing the rest from reference TRBV7-2 and TRBJ2-1, the complete variable domain is GAGVSQSPSNKVTEKGKDVELRCDPISGHTALYWYRQSLGQGLEFLIYFQGNSAPDKSGLPSDRFSAERTGGSVSTLTIQRTQQEDSAVYLCASTTGQGTFEQFFGPGTRLTVL.

The rearrangement uses TRBV5-1 and TRBJ2-5, with 10 bases matching TRBD1. J lost 5 bases, V lost 3 bases, and 10 bases had no gene match. Germline V gene data show CDR1 as SGHRS and CDR2 as YFSETQ. The CDR3 consists of 16 residues. In DNA form, the CDR3 reads TGCGCCAGCAGCTGGCGGGAGACAGGGGGCTGGGAGACCCAGTACTTC. This codes for CASSWRETGGWETQYF.

This rearrangement joins TRBV9 to TRBJ2-1; 8 bases match TRBD2. This CDR3 region has 16 residues. CDR1 and CDR2 (germline): SGDLS, YYNGEE. The junction had 7 bases not matched to a gene; V was cut back by 4 bases and J by 1 base. CDR3 nucleotides: TGTGCCAGCAGCCTCAGCGGGAGAGGATCCTACAATGAGCAGTTCTTC. This gives the protein CASSLSGRGSYNEQFF.

DNA of the CDR3: TGTGCCAGCAGTTTAATACGCGGAACGTTAACTGGGGCCAACGTCCTGACTTTC. Translated, it gives CASSLIRGTLTGANVLTF. The rearrangement uses TRBV27 and TRBJ2-6, with D hard to call. The CDR3 covers 18 residues. Germline-derived CDR1 and CDR2 are MNHEY and SMNVEV (reference sequence). The V end lost 2 bases, the J end lost 2 bases, and 16 bases lay between the germline ends.

The chain recombines TRBV4-1 with TRBJ2-1; D is unclear. V was cut by 0 bases and J by 10 bases, with 10 bases left in between. Germline V lookup: CDR1 MGHRA, CDR2 YSYEKL. The CDR3 has 13 amino acids. The CDR3 nucleotides are TGCGCCAGCAGCCAAGATTTCGAGCGCGAGCAGTTCTTC. Protein: CASSQDFEREQFF.

The genes are TRBV2 and TRBJ2-3, with 7 bases lining up with TRBD2. The CDR3 consists of 14 residues. Germline loops: CDR1 SNHLY, CDR2 FYNNEI. J lost 2 bases, V lost 8 bases, and 7 bases had no gene match. CDR3 sequence: CASRRDYITDTQYF. Written as DNA, the CDR3 is TGTGCCAGCCGACGGGACTATATCACAGATACGCAGTATTTT.

The CDR3 coding sequence is TGCAGTGCCAAGGAGAGCTATGGCTACACCTTC. Translating it yields CSAKESYGYTF. The chain is built from TRBV20-1 and TRBJ1-2; D ambiguous. The V end was cut by 6 bases, the J end by 4 bases, with 9 bases between. Germline CDR1 and CDR2: DFQATT and SNEGSKA (reference sequence). This CDR3 comprises 11 residues.

The J gene is TRBJ2-7, the V gene TRBV19, with D tentatively TRBD1 (6 bases). Germline V CDR1 and CDR2: LNHDA, SQIVND (reference sequence). V was trimmed by 6 bases and J by 5 bases, leaving 20 bases between them. The CDR3 has 15 residues. The CDR3 DNA reads as TGTGCCAGTAGCCCGATACAGGGAGCTCCCAACGAGCAGTACTTC. As protein: CASSPIQGAPNEQYF.

The chain joins TRBV27 to TRBJ2-6, with 11 bases lining up with TRBD1. V lost 1 base to trimming and J lost 2 bases; unmatched junction nucleotides: 4. This CDR3 spans 18 amino acids. Germline V gives CDR1 MNHEY, CDR2 SMNVEV (reference sequence). DNA for the CDR3: TGTGCCAGCAGTTTATTGCCGGGACAGGGGGCTGGGGCCAACGTCCTGACTTTC. Amino acid sequence: CASSLLPGQGAGANVLTF.

V usage is TRBV7-2 and J usage is TRBJ2-2, with 11 bases identical to TRBD2. CDR1 is SGHTA, CDR2 FQGNSA, per germline. The CDR3 is 16 residues long. V lost 5 bases, J lost 6 bases, and 8 bases stayed unmatched. CDR3 DNA sequence: TGTGCCAGCAGCCTACTAGCGGGAGTGAGTGCCGGGGAGCTGTTTTTT. Translation gives CASSLLAGVSAGELFF.